These 2 T cell receptor beta chains originate from one sample sequenced in a study of OX40 agonist ivuxolimab in advanced cancers. Sequencing used immunoSEQ multiplex PCR; TCRdb keeps in-frame clones, though not all of them. The repertoire holds some 86,000 clones, with about 90% as singletons. The sequencing here drew on CD4+ or CD8+ T cells sorted from blood, taken in a trial of the OX40 agonist ivuxolimab. Receptor source: an adult with an advanced solid tumor such as melanoma, head and neck, liver or kidney cancer.

Concerning this clone: The junction differs from germline at one of its ends, possibly a read error. The gene calls are TRBV7-3 and TRBJ2-3; 12 bases line up with TRBD1. CDR1 is SGHTA, CDR2 FQGTGA, per germline. The CDR3 spans 13 residues. CDR3: CASGTGGTDTQYF. The CDR3 nucleotides read TGTGCCAGCGGGACAGGGGGCACCGATACGCAGTATTTT.

The genes are TRBV30 and TRBJ1-5, with TRBD1 as a possible D gene (5 bases). CDR3 size: 17 residues. Germline V gene data show CDR1 as GTSNPN and CDR2 as SVGIG (reference sequence). The V end was cut by 2 bases, the J end by 2 bases, with 19 bases between. CDR3 nucleotides: TGTGCCTGGAGTCAGCTCGTGGGGGGAAAACGCAATCAGCCCCAGCATTTT. Protein sequence: CAWSQLVGGKRNQPQHF. The complete variable domain, with remaining parts taken from reference TRBV30 and TRBJ1-5, reads SQTIHQWPATLVQPVGSPLSLECTVEGTSNPNLYWYRQAAGRGLQLLFYSVGIGQISSEVPQNLSASRPQDRQFILSSKKLLLSDSGFYLCAWSQLVGGKRNQPQHFGDGTRLSIL.